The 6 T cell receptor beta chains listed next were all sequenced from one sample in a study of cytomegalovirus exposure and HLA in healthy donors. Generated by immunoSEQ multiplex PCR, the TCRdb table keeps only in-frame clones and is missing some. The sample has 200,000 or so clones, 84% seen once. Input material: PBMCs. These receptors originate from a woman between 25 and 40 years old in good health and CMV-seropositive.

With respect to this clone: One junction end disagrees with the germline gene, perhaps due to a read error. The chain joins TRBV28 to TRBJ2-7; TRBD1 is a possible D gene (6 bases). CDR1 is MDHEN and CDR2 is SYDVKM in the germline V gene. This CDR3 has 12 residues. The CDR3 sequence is CASSLISTGYEF. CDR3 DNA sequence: TGTGCCAGCAGTTTAATTAGTACAGGGTATGAATTC. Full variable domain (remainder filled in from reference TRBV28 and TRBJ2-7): DVKVTQSSRYLVKRTGEKVFLECVQDMDHENMFWYRQDPGLGLRLIYFSYDVKMKEKGDIPEGYSVSREKKERFSLILESASTNQTSMYLCASSLISTGYEFGPGTRLTVT.

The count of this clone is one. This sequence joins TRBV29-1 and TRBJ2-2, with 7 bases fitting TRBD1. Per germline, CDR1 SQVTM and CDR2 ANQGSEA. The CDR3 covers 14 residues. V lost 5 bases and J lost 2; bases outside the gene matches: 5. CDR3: CSVYRDRNTGELFF. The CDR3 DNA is TGCAGCGTTTATCGGGACAGAAACACCGGGGAGCTGTTTTTT.

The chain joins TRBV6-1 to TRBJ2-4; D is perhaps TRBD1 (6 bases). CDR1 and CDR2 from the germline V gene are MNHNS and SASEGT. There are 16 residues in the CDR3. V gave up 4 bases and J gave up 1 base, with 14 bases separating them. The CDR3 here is CASSAYTGPAKNIQYF. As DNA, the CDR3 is TGTGCCAGCAGTGCCTACACAGGGCCGGCCAAAAACATTCAGTACTTC.

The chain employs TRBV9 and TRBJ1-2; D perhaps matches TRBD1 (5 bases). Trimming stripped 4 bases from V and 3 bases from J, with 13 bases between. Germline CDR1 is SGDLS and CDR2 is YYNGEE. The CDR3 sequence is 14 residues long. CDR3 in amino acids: CASSRRGADYGYTF. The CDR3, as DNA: TGTGCCAGCAGCCGGAGGGGCGCTGACTATGGCTACACCTTC.

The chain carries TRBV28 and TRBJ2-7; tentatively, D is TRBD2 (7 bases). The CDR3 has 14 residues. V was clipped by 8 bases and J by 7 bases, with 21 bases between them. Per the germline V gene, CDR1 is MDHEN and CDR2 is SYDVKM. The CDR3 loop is CASHPGGREWEQYF. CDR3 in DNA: TGTGCCAGCCATCCGGGGGGCCGAGAGTGGGAGCAGTACTTC. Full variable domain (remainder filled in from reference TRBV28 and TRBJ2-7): DVKVTQSSRYLVKRTGEKVFLECVQDMDHENMFWYRQDPGLGLRLIYFSYDVKMKEKGDIPEGYSVSREKKERFSLILESASTNQTSMYLCASHPGGREWEQYFGPGTRLTVT.

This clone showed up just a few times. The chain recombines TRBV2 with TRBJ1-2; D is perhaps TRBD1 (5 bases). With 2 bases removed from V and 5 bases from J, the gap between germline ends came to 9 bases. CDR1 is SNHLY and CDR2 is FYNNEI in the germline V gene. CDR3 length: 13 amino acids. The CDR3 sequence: CASSERQRYGYTF. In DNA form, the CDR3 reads TGTGCCAGCAGTGAACGACAGAGATATGGCTACACCTTC.